This T cell receptor beta chain was identified during a study of regulatory T cells in long-lasting Graves disease. Through Arm-PCR of CDR3 regions and iRepertoire HTBI primers, TCR beta libraries were built. TCRdb processed the multiplex PCR reads anew with MiXCR; each CDR3 protein has one entry. The top ten hold under 55% of the sample, which has 650,000 to 700,000 distinct CDR3 sequences, 25% to 35% seen once. Per germline, CDR1 SEHNR and CDR2 FQNEAQ (reference sequence). The V end lost 2 bases, the J end lost 3 bases, and 16 bases lay between the germline ends. The CDR3 runs to 16 residues. Sample time point: persistent/refractory GD, antithyroid drugs over 5 years with positive TRAb. The TCR library was made from RNA extracted from PBMCs. This clonotype showed up just a few times.

This specimen consisted of peripheral blood mononuclear cells (PBMCs), obtained when the disease was refractory, from a patient treated with antithyroid drugs. The sequence was obtained from a female donor with Graves disease. This rearrangement joins TRBV7-9 to TRBJ2-5; tentative D call: TRBD1 (6 bases). The CDR3 region has the DNA TGTGCCAGCAGCTTATCGGGGAAGGGGGTTGAAGAGACCCAGTACTTC. Its translation: CASSLSGKGVEETQYF.